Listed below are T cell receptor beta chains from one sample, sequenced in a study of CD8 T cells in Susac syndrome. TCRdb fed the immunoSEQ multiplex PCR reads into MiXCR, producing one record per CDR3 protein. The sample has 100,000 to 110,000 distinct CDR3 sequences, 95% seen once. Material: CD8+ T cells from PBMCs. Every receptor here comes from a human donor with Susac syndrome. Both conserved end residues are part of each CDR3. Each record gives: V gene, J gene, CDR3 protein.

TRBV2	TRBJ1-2	CASRDPRGDYGYTF
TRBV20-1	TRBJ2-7	CSATLAGPSYEQYF
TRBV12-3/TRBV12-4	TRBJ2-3	CASSFRQEGDSQYF
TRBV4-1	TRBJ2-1	CASNLPPARRFF
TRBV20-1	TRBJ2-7	CSADSSYEQYF
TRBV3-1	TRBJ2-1	CASSPQANEQFF
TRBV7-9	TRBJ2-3	CASRSSGEDTQYF
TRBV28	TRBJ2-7	CASSWTSGSSYEQYF
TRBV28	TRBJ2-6	CASSPRPATSSGANVLTF
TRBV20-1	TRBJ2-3	CSARTQGRGTDTQYF
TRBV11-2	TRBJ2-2	CASSSGLGDTGELFF
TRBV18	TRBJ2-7	CASSPGLAASYEQYF
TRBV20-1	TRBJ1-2	CSARESGSWDRVNYGYTF
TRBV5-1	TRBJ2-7	CASSLSSGGSYEQYF
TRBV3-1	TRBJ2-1	CASSQGFGQGTTGQFF
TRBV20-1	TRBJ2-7	CSASLSGEQYF
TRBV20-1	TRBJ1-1	CSAKAGLQGGDTEAFF
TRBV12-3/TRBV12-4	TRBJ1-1	CASSAAGGGTEAFF
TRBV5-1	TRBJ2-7	CASSFDNSYEQYF
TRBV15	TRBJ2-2	CATSRDIPGVLFF
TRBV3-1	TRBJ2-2	CASSTRTSGSYTGELFF
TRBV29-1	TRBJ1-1	CSVHRGGRTEAFF
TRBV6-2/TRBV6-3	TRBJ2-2	CASSYDPPRELFF
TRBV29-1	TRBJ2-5	CSVGGRETQYF
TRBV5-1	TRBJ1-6	CASSVEQSSYNSPLHF
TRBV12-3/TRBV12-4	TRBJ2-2	CASNRRVPGELFF